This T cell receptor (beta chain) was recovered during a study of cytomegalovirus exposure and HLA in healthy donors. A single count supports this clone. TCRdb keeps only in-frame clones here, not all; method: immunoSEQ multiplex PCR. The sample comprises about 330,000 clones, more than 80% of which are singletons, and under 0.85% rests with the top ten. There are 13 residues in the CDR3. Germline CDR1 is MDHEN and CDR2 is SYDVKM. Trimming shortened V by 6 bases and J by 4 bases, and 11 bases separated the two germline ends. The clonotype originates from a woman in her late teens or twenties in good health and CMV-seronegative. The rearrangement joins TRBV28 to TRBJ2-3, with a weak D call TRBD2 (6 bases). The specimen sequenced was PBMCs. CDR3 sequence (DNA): TGTGCCAGCAGAACGGAGGGCGCAGATACGCAGTATTTT. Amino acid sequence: CASRTEGADTQYF.